The rows below give T cell receptor beta chains drawn from one sample of a study of cytomegalovirus exposure and HLA in healthy donors. Sequencing used immunoSEQ multiplex PCR; TCRdb keeps in-frame clones, though not all of them. Of fewer than 200,000 clones in the sample, roughly 80% were seen once. Sequencing input: PBMCs. Source of these receptors: a human donor in good health. CDR3s include the opening cysteine and the closing phenylalanine or tryptophan. D genes are given only for firm matches. Size tells how often a clone was seen (once, few, many) or the class of an expanded clone, and some rows leave it out.

CDR3aa: CASSLVTGVNGYPF
CDR3nt: TGTGCCAGCAGCTTGGTAACGGGAGTCAATGGCTACCCCTTC
j_gene: TRBJ1-2
abundance: .
v_gene: TRBV5-6
d_gene: .

CDR3aa: CASSVRTSGPTGELFF
CDR3nt: TGTGCCAGCAGCGTGAGGACTAGCGGGCCGACCGGGGAGCTGTTTTTT
j_gene: TRBJ2-2
abundance: once
v_gene: TRBV5-4
d_gene: TRBD2

CDR3aa: CASSFSWAEQFF
CDR3nt: TGTGCCAGCAGCTTTTCGTGGGCGGAGCAGTTCTTC
j_gene: TRBJ2-1
abundance: .
v_gene: TRBV5-4
d_gene: .

CDR3aa: CASSPGRGYNEQFF
CDR3nt: TGTGCCAGCAGCCCGGGCAGGGGGTACAATGAGCAGTTCTTC
j_gene: TRBJ2-1
abundance: few
v_gene: TRBV9
d_gene: TRBD1

CDR3aa: CASSEAGTGIYNEQFF
CDR3nt: TGTGCCAGCAGCGAAGCCGGGACAGGGATCTACAATGAGCAGTTCTTC
j_gene: TRBJ2-1
abundance: .
v_gene: TRBV5-6
d_gene: TRBD1

CDR3aa: CASSPNNQPQHF
CDR3nt: TGTGCCAGCAGTCCAAACAATCAGCCCCAGCATTTT
j_gene: TRBJ1-5
abundance: few
v_gene: TRBV6-6
d_gene: .

CDR3aa: CASSADSSYEQYF
CDR3nt: TGCGCCAGCAGCGCCGACAGTTCCTACGAGCAGTACTTC
j_gene: TRBJ2-7
abundance: .
v_gene: TRBV5-1
d_gene: .

CDR3aa: CASTESGDGNTIYF
CDR3nt: TGTGCCAGCACCGAATCCGGGGATGGAAACACCATATATTTT
j_gene: TRBJ1-3
abundance: .
v_gene: TRBV6-5
d_gene: .

CDR3aa: CASSLPGTVNYEQYF
CDR3nt: TGTGCCAGCAGCTTGCCCGGGACAGTGAACTACGAGCAGTACTTC
j_gene: TRBJ2-7
abundance: .
v_gene: TRBV5-4
d_gene: TRBD1

CDR3aa: CASSEDGGAYEQYF
CDR3nt: TGTGCCAGCAGTGAAGACGGGGGGGCCTACGAGCAGTACTTC
j_gene: TRBJ2-7
abundance: .
v_gene: TRBV7-2
d_gene: TRBD2

CDR3aa: CASSLVSGSYEQYF
CDR3nt: TGTGCCAGCAGCTTAGTTTCCGGGAGCTACGAGCAGTACTTC
j_gene: TRBJ2-7
abundance: few
v_gene: TRBV11-2
d_gene: .

CDR3aa: CASSSPGQGSGELFF
CDR3nt: TGCGCCAGCAGCTCACCGGGACAGGGAAGCGGGGAGCTGTTTTTT
j_gene: TRBJ2-2
abundance: .
v_gene: TRBV5-1
d_gene: TRBD1

CDR3aa: CASSDETGKETQYF
CDR3nt: TGTGCCAGCAGTGATGAAACAGGGAAGGAGACCCAGTACTTC
j_gene: TRBJ2-5
abundance: .
v_gene: TRBV25-1
d_gene: .

CDR3aa: CACRSTGENYEQYF
CDR3nt: TGTGCCTGTAGATCGACAGGGGAGAACTACGAGCAGTACTTC
j_gene: TRBJ2-7
abundance: .
v_gene: TRBV2
d_gene: TRBD1

CDR3aa: CASSLAAAGPETQYF
CDR3nt: TGTGCCAGCAGCTTAGCCGCGGCAGGGCCCGAGACCCAGTACTTC
j_gene: TRBJ2-5
abundance: .
v_gene: TRBV7-9
d_gene: .

CDR3aa: CASSLVWRVPYEQYF
CDR3nt: TGCGCCAGCAGCTTGGTTTGGCGGGTACCCTACGAGCAGTACTTC
j_gene: TRBJ2-7
abundance: .
v_gene: TRBV5-1
d_gene: .

CDR3aa: CASIDRDRGLGQPQHF
CDR3nt: TGTGCCAGCATCGACCGGGACAGGGGTTTGGGTCAGCCCCAGCATTTT
j_gene: TRBJ1-5
abundance: .
v_gene: TRBV6-7
d_gene: TRBD1

CDR3aa: CASSPDRGGSYNSPLHF
CDR3nt: TGTGCCAGCAGCCCCGACAGGGGAGGGTCCTATAATTCACCCCTCCACTTT
j_gene: TRBJ1-6
abundance: few
v_gene: TRBV7-9
d_gene: TRBD1

CDR3aa: CASSPAGADYNEQFF
CDR3nt: TGTGCCAGCAGCCCTGCGGGGGCCGACTACAATGAGCAGTTCTTC
j_gene: TRBJ2-1
abundance: .
v_gene: TRBV7-7
d_gene: .

CDR3aa: CASRSTFYRREEKLFF
CDR3nt: TGTGCCAGCAGATCGACCTTTTACCGCCGGGAGGAAAAACTGTTTTTT
j_gene: TRBJ1-4
abundance: .
v_gene: TRBV6-6
d_gene: .

CDR3aa: CASSPPEGFASTDTQYF
CDR3nt: TGTGCCAGCTCACCACCGGAGGGATTTGCTAGCACAGATACGCAGTATTTT
j_gene: TRBJ2-3
abundance: few
v_gene: TRBV18
d_gene: .

CDR3aa: CASSDGTYSNQPQHF
CDR3nt: TGTGCCAGCAGTGATGGTACTTATAGCAATCAGCCCCAGCATTTT
j_gene: TRBJ1-5
abundance: .
v_gene: TRBV6-1
d_gene: .

CDR3aa: CASSTTGTSGVHEQYF
CDR3nt: TGTGCCAGCAGTACGACGGGGACTAGCGGGGTCCACGAGCAGTACTTC
j_gene: TRBJ2-7
abundance: .
v_gene: TRBV11-3
d_gene: TRBD2

CDR3aa: CASSSGTDMNTEAFF
CDR3nt: TGTGCCAGCAGTTCCGGGACAGACATGAACACTGAAGCTTTCTTT
j_gene: TRBJ1-1
abundance: .
v_gene: TRBV6-5
d_gene: TRBD1

CDR3aa: CASSLSGTGVSGELFF
CDR3nt: TGCGCCAGCAGCTTGTCTGGGACAGGGGTGTCCGGGGAGCTGTTTTTT
j_gene: TRBJ2-2
abundance: .
v_gene: TRBV5-1
d_gene: TRBD1

CDR3aa: CATSRGTGGGDTQYF
CDR3nt: TGTGCCACCAGCAGAGGGACAGGAGGGGGAGATACGCAGTATTTT
j_gene: TRBJ2-3
abundance: .
v_gene: TRBV15
d_gene: .

CDR3aa: CASRPGWDYGYTF
CDR3nt: TGTGCCAGTAGGCCAGGGTGGGACTATGGCTACACCTTC
j_gene: TRBJ1-2
abundance: .
v_gene: TRBV19
d_gene: .

CDR3aa: CSVEYRADTEAFF
CDR3nt: TGCAGCGTTGAATACAGGGCGGACACTGAAGCTTTCTTT
j_gene: TRBJ1-1
abundance: .
v_gene: TRBV29-1
d_gene: .

CDR3aa: CASSYSGHEAFF
CDR3nt: TGTGCCAGCAGTTACTCCGGACACGAAGCTTTCTTT
j_gene: TRBJ1-1
abundance: .
v_gene: TRBV6-5
d_gene: .

CDR3aa: CASTRTGFEYGYTF
CDR3nt: TGTGCCAGCACGAGGACAGGGTTCGAGTATGGCTACACCTTC
j_gene: TRBJ1-2
abundance: .
v_gene: TRBV2
d_gene: TRBD1

CDR3aa: CASSSHSGQKETQYF
CDR3nt: TGTGCCAGCAGCTCGCACTCGGGACAGAAAGAGACCCAGTACTTC
j_gene: TRBJ2-5
abundance: .
v_gene: TRBV7-2
d_gene: TRBD1

CDR3aa: CASSTIAGGTYEQYF
CDR3nt: TGTGCCAGTAGTACTATAGCGGGGGGTACCTACGAGCAGTACTTC
j_gene: TRBJ2-7
abundance: few
v_gene: TRBV19
d_gene: TRBD2

CDR3aa: CASSTTPGGGETQYF
CDR3nt: TGTGCCAGCAGCACTACGCCGGGGGGCGGAGAGACCCAGTACTTC
j_gene: TRBJ2-5
abundance: once
v_gene: TRBV7-6
d_gene: .

CDR3aa: CASSLQGAGAEAFF
CDR3nt: TGTGCCAGCAGTTTACAGGGGGCCGGGGCTGAAGCTTTCTTT
j_gene: TRBJ1-1
abundance: .
v_gene: TRBV2
d_gene: TRBD1

CDR3aa: CASSSRGETQYF
CDR3nt: TGCGCCAGCAGCTCGAGAGGGGAGACCCAGTACTTC
j_gene: TRBJ2-5
abundance: .
v_gene: TRBV5-1
d_gene: .

CDR3aa: CASSHRDLAYEQYF
CDR3nt: TGTGCCAGCAGCCACAGGGACCTCGCCTACGAGCAGTACTTC
j_gene: TRBJ2-7
abundance: .
v_gene: TRBV7-9
d_gene: .

CDR3aa: CASSSTRTGGDRGRDGYTF
CDR3nt: TGTGCCAGCAGCTCAACCCGTACTGGGGGGGACAGGGGGCGAGATGGCTACACCTTC
j_gene: TRBJ1-2
abundance: .
v_gene: TRBV13
d_gene: TRBD1

CDR3aa: CAISGTMGEKLFF
CDR3nt: TGTGCCATCAGTGGAACGATGGGCGAAAAACTGTTTTTT
j_gene: TRBJ1-4
abundance: .
v_gene: TRBV10-3
d_gene: .

CDR3aa: CASSQAHGGQGEQYF
CDR3nt: TGCGCCAGCAGCCAAGCTCACGGGGGGCAAGGCGAGCAGTACTTC
j_gene: TRBJ2-7
abundance: .
v_gene: TRBV4-3
d_gene: .

CDR3aa: CASSFGTSGGYEQYF
CDR3nt: TGTGCCAGCAGCTTCGGGACTAGCGGGGGGTACGAGCAGTACTTC
j_gene: TRBJ2-7
abundance: .
v_gene: TRBV7-6
d_gene: TRBD2

CDR3aa: CASSPQQGADGEQFF
CDR3nt: TGCGCCAGCAGCCCGCAACAGGGGGCGGACGGAGAGCAGTTCTTC
j_gene: TRBJ2-1
abundance: .
v_gene: TRBV5-1
d_gene: TRBD1

CDR3aa: CASSITAPGANVLTF
CDR3nt: TGTGCCAGTAGTATAACAGCCCCTGGGGCCAACGTCCTGACTTTC
j_gene: TRBJ2-6
abundance: .
v_gene: TRBV19
d_gene: .

CDR3aa: CASSFIEHYEQYF
CDR3nt: TGTGCCAGCAGCTTTATCGAGCACTACGAGCAGTACTTC
j_gene: TRBJ2-7
abundance: .
v_gene: TRBV11-3
d_gene: .

CDR3aa: CATLAEYNEQFF
CDR3nt: TGTGCCACTCTAGCGGAATACAATGAGCAGTTCTTC
j_gene: TRBJ2-1
abundance: .
v_gene: TRBV10-3
d_gene: TRBD2

CDR3aa: CASSELQGVGNSPLHF
CDR3nt: TGTGCCAGCAGCGAATTACAGGGAGTTGGGAATTCACCCCTCCACTTT
j_gene: TRBJ1-6
abundance: .
v_gene: TRBV5-6
d_gene: .

CDR3aa: CASRGRSPSYEQYF
CDR3nt: TGTGCCAGCAGGGGCCGTTCCCCTTCCTACGAGCAGTACTTC
j_gene: TRBJ2-7
abundance: .
v_gene: TRBV28
d_gene: .

CDR3aa: CASSLDRRGVTEAFF
CDR3nt: TGTGCCAGCAGCTTGGACCGCAGGGGTGTTACTGAAGCTTTCTTT
j_gene: TRBJ1-1
abundance: few
v_gene: TRBV5-6
d_gene: .

CDR3aa: CASSPGQGATEAFF
CDR3nt: TGTGCCAGTAGTCCAGGACAGGGGGCCACTGAAGCTTTCTTT
j_gene: TRBJ1-1
abundance: .
v_gene: TRBV19
d_gene: TRBD1

CDR3aa: CASRWDYSRSEAFF
CDR3nt: TGTGCCAGCAGATGGGACTACTCGAGGTCTGAAGCTTTCTTT
j_gene: TRBJ1-1
abundance: .
v_gene: TRBV6-5
d_gene: .

CDR3aa: CASSSGLADQETQYF
CDR3nt: TGTGCCAGCAGCTCGGGACTAGCGGACCAAGAGACCCAGTACTTC
j_gene: TRBJ2-5
abundance: few
v_gene: TRBV11-3
d_gene: TRBD2

CDR3aa: CASSETRTGAFYGYTF
CDR3nt: TGTGCCAGCAGTGAAACAAGGACAGGGGCCTTCTATGGCTACACCTTC
j_gene: TRBJ1-2
abundance: .
v_gene: TRBV2
d_gene: TRBD1

CDR3aa: CASRQPGHVYEEFF
CDR3nt: TGTGCCAGCAGGCAACCGGGACACGTTTACGAGGAGTTCTTC
j_gene: TRBJ2-1
abundance: .
v_gene: TRBV6-6
d_gene: .

CDR3aa: CASSRTLRTDEQYF
CDR3nt: TGTGCCAGCAGTCGTACGCTCCGGACAGACGAGCAGTACTTC
j_gene: TRBJ2-7
abundance: .
v_gene: TRBV6-5
d_gene: .

CDR3aa: CASSRDYPQGTQYF
CDR3nt: TGTGCCAGCAGCCGCGACTACCCACAAGGGACCCAGTACTTC
j_gene: TRBJ2-5
abundance: .
v_gene: TRBV5-6
d_gene: .

CDR3aa: CASSPRGLAVEETQYF
CDR3nt: TGTGCCAGCAGCCCCCGAGGACTAGCGGTTGAAGAGACCCAGTACTTC
j_gene: TRBJ2-5
abundance: .
v_gene: TRBV7-9
d_gene: TRBD2